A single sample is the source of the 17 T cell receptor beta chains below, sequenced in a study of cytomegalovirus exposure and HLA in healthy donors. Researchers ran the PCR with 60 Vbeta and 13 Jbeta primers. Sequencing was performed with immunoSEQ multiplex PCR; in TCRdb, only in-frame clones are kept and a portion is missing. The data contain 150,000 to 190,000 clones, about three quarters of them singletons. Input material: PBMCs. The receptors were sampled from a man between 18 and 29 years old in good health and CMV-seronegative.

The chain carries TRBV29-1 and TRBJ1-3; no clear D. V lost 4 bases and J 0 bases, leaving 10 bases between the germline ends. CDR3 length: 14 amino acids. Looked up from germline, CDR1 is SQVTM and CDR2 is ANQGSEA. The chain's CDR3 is CSVVVRGSGNTIYF. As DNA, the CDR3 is TGCAGCGTTGTGGTTCGGGGCTCTGGAAACACCATATATTTT.

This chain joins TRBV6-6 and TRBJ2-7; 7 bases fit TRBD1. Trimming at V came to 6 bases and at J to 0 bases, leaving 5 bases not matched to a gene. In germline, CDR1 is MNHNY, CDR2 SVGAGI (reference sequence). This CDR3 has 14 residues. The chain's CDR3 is CASSIDRASYEQYF. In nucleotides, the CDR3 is TGTGCCAGCAGCATAGACAGGGCCTCCTACGAGCAGTACTTC.

Written as DNA, the CDR3 is TGTGCCAGCAGCTTATATACGGGGGTCGGAGAGCAGTACTTC. This sequence encodes CASSLYTGVGEQYF. The chain uses TRBV5-6 and TRBJ2-7, with D perhaps TRBD2 (6 bases). From germline, CDR1 is SGHDT and CDR2 YYEEEE. Trimming removed 2 bases from V and 7 bases from J, with 16 bases in between. The CDR3 has 14 amino acids.

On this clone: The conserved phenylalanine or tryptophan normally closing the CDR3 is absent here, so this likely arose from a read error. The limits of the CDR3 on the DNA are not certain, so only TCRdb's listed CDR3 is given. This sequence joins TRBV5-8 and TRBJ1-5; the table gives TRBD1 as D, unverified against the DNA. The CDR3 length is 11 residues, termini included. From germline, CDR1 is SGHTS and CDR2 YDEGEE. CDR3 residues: CASSSKGAQIM.

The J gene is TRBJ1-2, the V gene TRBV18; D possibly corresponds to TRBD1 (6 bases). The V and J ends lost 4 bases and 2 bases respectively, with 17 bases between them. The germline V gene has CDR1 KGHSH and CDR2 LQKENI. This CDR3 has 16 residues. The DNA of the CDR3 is TGTGCCAGCTCACTTGCGGTACAGGGACGGAACTATGGCTACACCTTC. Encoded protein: CASSLAVQGRNYGYTF.

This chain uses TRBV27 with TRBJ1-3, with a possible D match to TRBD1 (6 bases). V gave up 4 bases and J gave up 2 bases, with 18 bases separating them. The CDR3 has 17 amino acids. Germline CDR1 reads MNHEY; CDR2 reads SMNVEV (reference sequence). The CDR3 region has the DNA TGTGCCAGCAGTTATCCGTGGGGGCAGGGACCTGGAAACACCATATATTTT. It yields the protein CASSYPWGQGPGNTIYF.

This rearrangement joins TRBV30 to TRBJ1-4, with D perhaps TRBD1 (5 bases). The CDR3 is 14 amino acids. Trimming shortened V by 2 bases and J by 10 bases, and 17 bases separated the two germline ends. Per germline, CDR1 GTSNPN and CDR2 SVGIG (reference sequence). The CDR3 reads CAWSTYTGPSKLFF. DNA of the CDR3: TGTGCCTGGAGTACCTATACAGGCCCTTCAAAACTGTTTTTT.

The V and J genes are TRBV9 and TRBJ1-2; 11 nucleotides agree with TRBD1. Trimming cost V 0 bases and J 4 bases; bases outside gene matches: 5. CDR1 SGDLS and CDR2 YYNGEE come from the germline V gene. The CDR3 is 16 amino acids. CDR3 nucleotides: TGTGCCAGCAGCGTAGACCCGGGACAGGGGGGCTATGGCTACACCTTC. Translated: CASSVDPGQGGYGYTF.

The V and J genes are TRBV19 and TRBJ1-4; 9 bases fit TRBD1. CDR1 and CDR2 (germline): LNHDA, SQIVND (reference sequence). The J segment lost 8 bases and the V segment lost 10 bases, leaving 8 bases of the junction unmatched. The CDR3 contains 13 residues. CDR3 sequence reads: CATQGQGEEKLFF. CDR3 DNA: TGTGCCACCCAGGGACAGGGAGAAGAAAAACTGTTTTTT.

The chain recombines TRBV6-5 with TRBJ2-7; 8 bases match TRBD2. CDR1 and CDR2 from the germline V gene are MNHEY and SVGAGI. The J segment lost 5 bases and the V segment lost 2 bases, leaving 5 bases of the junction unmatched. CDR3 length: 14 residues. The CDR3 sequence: CASSYVGLEDEQYF. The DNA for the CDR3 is TGTGCCAGCAGTTACGTGGGACTAGAAGACGAGCAGTACTTC.

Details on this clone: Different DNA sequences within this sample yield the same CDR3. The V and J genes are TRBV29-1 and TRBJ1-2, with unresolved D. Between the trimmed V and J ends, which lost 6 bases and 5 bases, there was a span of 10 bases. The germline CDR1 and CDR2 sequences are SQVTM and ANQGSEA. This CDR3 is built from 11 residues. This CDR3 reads CSVLSLYGYTF. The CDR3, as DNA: TGCAGCGTCTTGAGCTTATATGGCTACACCTTC.

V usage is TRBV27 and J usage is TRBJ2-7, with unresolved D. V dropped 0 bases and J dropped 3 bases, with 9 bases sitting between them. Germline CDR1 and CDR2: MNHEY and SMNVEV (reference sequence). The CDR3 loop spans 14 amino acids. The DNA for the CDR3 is TGTGCCAGCAGTTTATCGGAGTCAGACTACGAGCAGTACTTC. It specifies CASSLSESDYEQYF.

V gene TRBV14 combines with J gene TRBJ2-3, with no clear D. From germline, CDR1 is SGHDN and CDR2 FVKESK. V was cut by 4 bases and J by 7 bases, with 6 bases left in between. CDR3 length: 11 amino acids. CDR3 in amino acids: CASSLSHTQYF. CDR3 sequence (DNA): TGTGCCAGCAGCCTTAGTCATACGCAGTATTTT.

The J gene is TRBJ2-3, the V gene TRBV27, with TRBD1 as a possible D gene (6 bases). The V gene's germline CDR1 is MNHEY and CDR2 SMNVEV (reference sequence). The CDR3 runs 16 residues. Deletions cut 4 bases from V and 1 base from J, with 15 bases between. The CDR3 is CASSSPQGKGTDTQYF. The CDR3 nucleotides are TGTGCCAGCAGTTCACCGCAGGGGAAGGGCACAGATACGCAGTATTTT.

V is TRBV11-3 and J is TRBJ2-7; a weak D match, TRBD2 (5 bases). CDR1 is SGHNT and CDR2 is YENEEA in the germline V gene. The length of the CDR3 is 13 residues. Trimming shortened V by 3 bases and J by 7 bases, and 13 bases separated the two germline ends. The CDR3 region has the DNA TGTGCCAGCAGCTTGCGGGCCGCTGGGGAGCAGTACTTC. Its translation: CASSLRAAGEQYF.

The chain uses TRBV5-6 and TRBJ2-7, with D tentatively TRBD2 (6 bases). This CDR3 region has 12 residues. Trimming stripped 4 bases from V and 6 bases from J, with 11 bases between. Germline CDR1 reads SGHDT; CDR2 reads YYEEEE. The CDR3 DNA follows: TGTGCCAGCAGCGCGGGGACCGCCGAGCAGTACTTC. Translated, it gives CASSAGTAEQYF. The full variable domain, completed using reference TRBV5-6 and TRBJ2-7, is DAGVTQSPTHLIKTRGQQVTLRCSPKSGHDTVSWYQQALGQGPQFIFQYYEEEERQRGNFPDRFSGHQFPNYSSELNVNALLLGDSALYLCASSAGTAEQYFGPGTRLTVT.

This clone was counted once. CDR3 amino acids: CASSPRRAGNTIYF. CDR3 coding DNA: TGTGCCAGCAGTCCTCGCAGGGCTGGAAACACCATATATTTT. V usage is TRBV6-5 and J usage is TRBJ1-3; D might be TRBD1 (5 bases). Deletions cut 5 bases from V and 2 bases from J, with 10 bases between. Germline CDR1 is MNHEY and CDR2 is SVGAGI. The CDR3 runs 14 residues.